This T cell receptor beta chain was recorded in a study of T cell clusters in autoimmune cytopenias. Overall study context: The mean age of healthy donor controls was almost 57 years, the median about 60 years. Per sample, median TRB depth was around 51,000 reads, yielding a median around 2,400 distinct clonotypes.

On this clonotype itself: The antigen is not known.

Germline assignment: CDR1 DFQATT and CDR2 SNEGSKA (reference sequence). CDR3 length equals 13 residues. Study outcomes and limitations: Physiological T cell clusters of healthy donors were apparently absent in primary autoimmune cytopenia patients.

One tube held mixed TRB-A and TRB-B primer pools for touch-down PCR. For each CDR3 protein, TCRdb gives one entry from its re-call of the multiplex PCR reads, without DNA. The repertoire table contains 9,500 to 14,000 distinct CDR3 sequences. TRB was amplified from 250 ng of peripheral blood genomic DNA per sample. The same sample was also used in a study of T cell repertoires in aging, cancer and after chemotherapy. That work adds: Loss of evenness, beyond lost richness, contributed to age-related TCR diversity decline in cancer patients.

The chain recombines TRBV20-1 with TRBJ2-7; no DNA is available, so the TRBD1 call from TCRdb remains unchecked. This sequence originates from a human donor in good health. Source material: peripheral blood. This CDR3 is CSASGAGGHEQYF.